This TCR beta chain was captured by sequencing in a study of cytomegalovirus exposure and HLA in healthy donors. This PCR relied on a set of 60 Vbeta primers and 13 Jbeta primers. Repertoires were generated with immunoSEQ multiplex PCR, while TCRdb's copy carries only in-frame clones and drops some. The table lists about 82,000 clones, 55% to 65% of them singletons, with 15% in the top ten. Material for sequencing was PBMCs. The sequence was obtained from a woman aged 40 to 50 in good health and CMV-seropositive.

CDR3 sequence: CASSVRGYEQYF. In nucleotides, the CDR3 is TGTGCCAGCAGTGTACGAGGTTACGAGCAGTACTTC. The chain couples TRBV27 to TRBJ2-7; D remains ambiguous. V lost 5 bases and J lost 4, with 9 bases in between. The CDR3 runs to 12 residues. In germline, CDR1 is MNHEY, CDR2 SMNVEV (reference sequence).